This is a list of T cell receptor beta chains from one sample in a study of T-cell reconstitution after alpha-beta-depleted transplantation in children. TCRdb itself ran the PCR reads through MiXCR, one entry per CDR3 protein. This sample has approximately 230,000 distinct CDR3 sequences, with under 30% found just once. The sequencing used PBMCs, mostly from graft donor cells, collected 360 days after TCRalphabeta/CD19-depleted stem cell transplant. Every receptor here comes from a female patient between 2 and 15 years old who had a stem cell transplant for congenital amegakaryocytic thrombocytopenia, so the T cells may come from the graft donor. Both conserved end residues are part of each CDR3. A D gene is named only where the DNA matches it firmly. Part of the rows lack a size; the others show once, few, many or a class for expanded clones.

clone_size,j_call,v_call,d_call,cdr3_nt,cdr3_aa
.,TRBJ2-1,TRBV4-3,TRBD2,TGCGCCAGCAGCCAAATTCCGTCTAGCGGGATCCACAATGAGCAGTTCTTC,CASSQIPSSGIHNEQFF
.,TRBJ2-7,TRBV2,TRBD1,TGTGCCAGCAGCGTCCGACAGGGTAGGGACTTC,CASSVRQGRDF
.,TRBJ2-1,TRBV20-1,.,TGCAGTGCCCAACAAGGCAATGAGCAGTTCTTC,CSAQQGNEQFF
.,TRBJ2-5,TRBV3-1,.,TGTGCCAGCAGCCGAATAGGGGGGGCTCAAGAGACCCAGTACTTC,CASSRIGGAQETQYF
.,TRBJ2-5,TRBV20-1,TRBD1,TGCAGTGCTAGGACAGGGTCGCAGACCCAGTACTTC,CSARTGSQTQYF
.,TRBJ1-1,TRBV15,.,TGTGCCACCAGCAGAGATCCCTCGCGGGCAGAAGCTTTCTTT,CATSRDPSRAEAFF
.,TRBJ1-2,TRBV10-3,.,TGTGCCATCAGTGATAGCCCAGGGAACTATGGCTACACCTTC,CAISDSPGNYGYTF
.,TRBJ2-3,TRBV28,TRBD2,TGTGCCAGCAGTTTACGGACTAGCGGGAGGACAGATACGCAGTATTTT,CASSLRTSGRTDTQYF
.,TRBJ2-1,TRBV6-5,.,TGTGCCAGCAGTTACTCGAAGTGGGGCTCGGACAATGAGCAGTTCTTC,CASSYSKWGSDNEQFF
few,TRBJ2-1,TRBV4-1,.,TGCGCCAGCAGCCAAGACCTAGAGCAGTTCTTC,CASSQDLEQFF
.,TRBJ1-2,TRBV2,TRBD1,TGTGCCAGCAGTCTAGGACAGGGAAATGGCTACACCTTC,CASSLGQGNGYTF
few,TRBJ1-1,TRBV12-3/TRBV12-4,.,TGTGCCACCCGCCTGACCATAGGGACTGAAGCTTTCTTT,CATRLTIGTEAFF